This paragraph covers one T cell receptor beta chain sequence. Germline CDR1 is MNHEY and CDR2 is SMNVEV (reference sequence). There are 16 residues in the CDR3. V was clipped by 7 bases and J by 10 bases, with 23 bases between them. The data are from a study of blood T cell repertoires in COVID-19. Study context: Both acute and convalescent COVID-19 samples were obtained from the United States, Italy and Spain.

As originally analysed: Amplification from reference gene primers served as the basis for estimated nucleated cell counts. Libraries were prepared by immunoSEQ multiplex PCR; TCRdb keeps only in-frame clonotypes and omits some of them. The V and J calls and clone size come from that table; D and trimming were worked out from the DNA. The sample yields a few hundred thousand clones, around 85% seen once. The chain combines TRBV27 with TRBJ1-6; TRBD1 might be the D (5 bases). The clonotype was recovered from a man aged 50 to 59 with active or convalescent COVID-19. The sample was peripheral blood. The CDR3 DNA follows: TGTGCCAGCACCCTCTCCGCGCGGGGGACGTCGTCACCCCTCCACTTT. This sequence encodes CASTLSARGTSSPLHF.